This is a list of T cell receptor beta chains from one sample in a study of T cell repertoires in cytomegalovirus infection. TCRdb reprocessed the reads via MiXCR and lists one record per CDR3 protein. The profile shows about 150,000 distinct CDR3 sequences, 20% to 30% of them singletons. The source material was PBMCs. Receptors originate from a human donor in good health (CMV status not recorded). Some clones in this sample may be carry-over from other donors' samples. Both conserved end residues are part of each CDR3. The order of the fields is J gene, clone size, V gene, CDR3 length, D gene, CDR3 protein, CDR3 DNA. The D gene is left open where the match is weak. Expanded clones get a size class; other rows say once, few or many, or leave the size out.

TRBJ2-7	few	TRBV12-3/TRBV12-4	16	TRBD2	CASSFETSGRAYEQYF	TGTGCCAGCAGTTTCGAGACTAGCGGGAGGGCCTACGAGCAGTACTTC
TRBJ1-1	few	TRBV7-6	15	-	CASRGISGANTEAFF	TGTGCCAGCAGGGGGATATCAGGAGCGAACACTGAAGCTTTCTTT
TRBJ2-1	-	TRBV10-3	15	TRBD2	CAISEFSGGAVEQFF	TGTGCCATCAGTGAGTTCAGCGGGGGGGCGGTTGAGCAGTTCTTC
TRBJ2-1	few	TRBV4-1	17	-	CASSQDPPGSSYNEQFF	TGCGCCAGCAGCCAAGATCCGCCAGGCAGCTCCTACAATGAGCAGTTCTTC
TRBJ1-5	-	TRBV30	15	TRBD1	CAWSQGASGRQPQHF	TGTGCCTGGAGTCAGGGGGCGAGTGGTAGGCAGCCCCAGCATTTT
TRBJ2-5	few	TRBV7-2	15	-	CASSLAVAYQETQYF	TGTGCCAGCAGCTTAGCGGTCGCCTATCAAGAGACCCAGTACTTC
TRBJ2-1	-	TRBV2	13	-	CASSEVRANEQFF	TGTGCCAGCAGTGAAGTCAGGGCCAATGAGCAGTTCTTC
TRBJ1-1	-	TRBV7-2	15	TRBD1	CASSWEGAGGTEAFF	TGTGCCAGCAGCTGGGAGGGGGCCGGGGGGACTGAAGCTTTCTTT
TRBJ2-1	once	TRBV29-1	13	TRBD1	CSGDRGVGNEQFF	TGCAGCGGTGACAGGGGGGTAGGCAATGAGCAGTTCTTC
TRBJ1-5	-	TRBV7-9	15	-	CASSLVGVGDQPQHF	TGTGCCAGCAGCTTAGTGGGCGTAGGGGATCAGCCCCAGCATTTT
TRBJ2-1	many	TRBV7-2	15	-	CASSSEGRSYNEQFF	TGTGCCAGCAGCTCGGAGGGCCGTTCCTACAATGAGCAGTTCTTC
TRBJ2-1	few	TRBV20-1	14	TRBD2	CSAHPGGGPHEQFF	TGCAGTGCTCACCCCGGGGGGGGGCCTCATGAGCAGTTCTTC
TRBJ1-2	-	TRBV5-8	14	-	CASSSELQGYGYTF	TGTGCCAGCAGCTCAGAGTTACAGGGTTATGGCTACACCTTC
TRBJ2-6	few	TRBV7-2	17	-	CASSSPRMEGGTNVLTF	TGTGCCAGCAGCTCCCCCCGAATGGAGGGCGGGACCAACGTCCTGACTTTC
TRBJ2-7	many	TRBV7-2	15	TRBD2	CASSSWGGGSNEQYF	TGTGCCAGCAGTTCTTGGGGGGGAGGATCCAACGAGCAGTACTTC
TRBJ1-3	many	TRBV7-2	14	TRBD1	CASSPGQTGNTIYF	TGTGCCAGCAGCCCGGGACAGACTGGAAACACCATATATTTT
TRBJ1-5	many	TRBV20-1	15	-	CSASRTVNSNQPQHF	TGCAGTGCTAGCCGGACGGTGAATAGCAATCAGCCCCAGCATTTT
TRBJ2-1	few	TRBV6-1	15	TRBD1	CASSTGTGATNEQFF	TGTGCCAGCAGCACCGGGACAGGGGCGACGAATGAGCAGTTCTTC
TRBJ2-7	many	TRBV12-3/TRBV12-4	15	TRBD1	CASSLHRGITYEQYF	TGTGCCAGCAGTCTTCACAGGGGAATCACCTACGAGCAGTACTTC
TRBJ2-4	-	TRBV7-2	13	-	CASSLAIPNIQYF	TGTGCCAGCAGCTTAGCTATTCCAAACATTCAGTACTTC
TRBJ2-5	-	TRBV14	11	-	CASSQVETQYF	TGTGCCAGCAGCCAAGTGGAGACCCAGTACTTC
TRBJ1-1	few	TRBV3-1	12	-	CASSPRGTEAFF	TGTGCCAGCAGCCCACGGGGCACTGAAGCTTTCTTT
TRBJ2-3	-	TRBV7-8	16	-	CASSSWRAGKTDTQYF	TGTGCCAGCAGCTCCTGGAGGGCGGGGAAAACAGATACGCAGTATTTT
TRBJ1-6	many	TRBV28	16	-	CASRGGTDSYNSPLHF	TGTGCCAGCAGGGGCGGGACGGACTCCTATAATTCACCCCTCCACTTT
TRBJ2-2	-	TRBV4-1	17	TRBD1	CASSRAGTGSTGGELFF	TGCGCCAGCAGCCGAGCCGGGACAGGGTCTACAGGCGGGGAGCTGTTTTTT
TRBJ1-4	-	TRBV28	15	-	CASSLSELGNEKLFF	TGTGCCAGCAGTTTAAGCGAGTTAGGAAATGAAAAACTGTTTTTT
TRBJ2-1	few	TRBV4-3	15	TRBD2	CASSQLAGSYNEQFF	TGCGCCAGCAGCCAACTAGCGGGTTCCTACAATGAGCAGTTCTTC
TRBJ2-7	-	TRBV12-3/TRBV12-4	14	-	CASSFSAGTYEQYF	TGTGCCAGCAGTTTCTCGGCAGGGACCTACGAGCAGTACTTC
TRBJ2-1	many	TRBV6-2/TRBV6-3	14	TRBD2	CASSSRGEHNEQFF	TGTGCCAGCAGTTCGCGGGGGGAACACAATGAGCAGTTCTTC
TRBJ2-7	-	TRBV6-1	10	-	CASSVYEQYF	TGTGCCAGCAGTGTCTACGAGCAGTACTTC
TRBJ2-7	many	TRBV28	12	-	CASVGPYYEQYF	TGTGCCAGCGTGGGGCCTTACTACGAGCAGTACTTC
TRBJ1-2	-	TRBV6-5	14	-	CASSYRQAPNGYTF	TGTGCCAGCAGTTACCGACAGGCTCCGAATGGCTACACCTTC
TRBJ2-3	many	TRBV12-3/TRBV12-4	15	-	CASRLQLTSTDTQYF	TGTGCCAGCAGACTACAGTTAACTAGCACAGATACGCAGTATTTT
TRBJ2-1	few	TRBV6-5	16	TRBD2	CASSYSASGKYNEQFF	TGTGCCAGCAGTTACTCGGCTAGCGGGAAATACAATGAGCAGTTCTTC
TRBJ1-6	many	TRBV7-2	15	-	CASSFDSGVDSPLHF	TGTGCCAGCAGCTTCGACAGCGGAGTTGATTCACCCCTCCACTTT
TRBJ2-1	many	TRBV7-2	14	-	CASSPYAGYNEQFF	TGTGCCAGCAGCCCCTACGCAGGCTACAATGAGCAGTTCTTC
TRBJ1-1	-	TRBV20-1	16	-	CSASDPAPLGNTEAFF	TGCAGTGCTAGTGATCCCGCCCCACTAGGGAACACTGAAGCTTTCTTT
TRBJ2-5	many	TRBV12-3/TRBV12-4	14	-	CASSFLDQQETQYF	TGTGCCAGCAGTTTCCTAGATCAACAAGAGACCCAGTACTTC
TRBJ2-5	many	TRBV7-2	17	TRBD2	CASSLVSSGRGQETQYF	TGTGCCAGCAGCTTAGTATCTAGCGGGAGGGGGCAAGAGACCCAGTACTTC
TRBJ2-1	-	TRBV28	13	-	CASSLWGRNEQFF	TGTGCCAGCAGTTTGTGGGGGCGTAATGAGCAGTTCTTC
TRBJ2-3	-	TRBV7-2	14	TRBD2	CASSRDYFTDTQYF	TGTGCCAGCAGCAGGGACTATTTCACAGATACGCAGTATTTT
TRBJ2-1	-	TRBV5-1	13	-	CASSWVPYNEQFF	TGCGCCAGCAGCTGGGTACCCTACAATGAGCAGTTCTTC
TRBJ2-2	-	TRBV7-8	18	TRBD2	CASSSTPGTSPLPGELFF	TGTGCCAGCAGCTCAACGCCCGGGACTAGTCCCCTCCCCGGGGAGCTGTTTTTT
TRBJ2-7	few	TRBV20-1	15	TRBD1	CSARGLGTGKDEQYF	TGCAGTGCTAGGGGATTGGGGACAGGGAAAGACGAGCAGTACTTC
TRBJ2-5	few	TRBV19	16	TRBD2	CASSIGGTSGEETQYF	TGTGCCAGTAGTATTGGGGGGACTAGCGGGGAAGAGACCCAGTACTTC
TRBJ2-7	-	TRBV20-1	15	-	CSARDLLAPNYEQYF	TGCAGTGCTAGAGATTTACTAGCACCTAACTACGAGCAGTACTTC
TRBJ1-1	few	TRBV19	12	-	CASSIGGSEAFF	TGTGCCAGTAGTATAGGCGGGTCGGAAGCTTTCTTT
TRBJ1-1	-	TRBV28	13	-	CASSRRSHTEAFF	TGTGCCAGCAGTAGACGGTCCCACACTGAAGCTTTCTTT
TRBJ1-1	few	TRBV19	15	-	CASSTLRDGNTEAFF	TGTGCCAGTAGTACCCTCCGCGACGGGAACACTGAAGCTTTCTTT
TRBJ1-2	many	TRBV28	14	TRBD1	CASSRGTGPYGYTF	TGTGCCAGCAGTCGCGGGACAGGGCCATATGGCTACACCTTC
TRBJ1-2	many	TRBV7-9	14	TRBD1	CASSGQGANYGYTF	TGTGCCAGCAGCGGACAGGGGGCTAACTATGGCTACACCTTC
TRBJ1-2	few	TRBV2	15	-	CASRGDSFASYGYTF	TGTGCCAGCAGGGGCGACAGCTTCGCGTCCTATGGCTACACCTTC
TRBJ2-7	many	TRBV28	13	TRBD2	CASSFSSGYEQYF	TGTGCCAGCAGTTTCTCTAGCGGCTACGAGCAGTACTTC
TRBJ1-5	-	TRBV18	15	-	CASSKESHSNQPQHF	TGTGCCAGCTCAAAGGAGTCGCATAGCAATCAGCCCCAGCATTTT
TRBJ2-1	few	TRBV2	13	-	CASIRDSNNEQFF	TGTGCCAGCATCCGGGACTCCAACAATGAGCAGTTCTTC
TRBJ1-6	-	TRBV20-1	14	-	CSARDRGGNSPLHF	TGCAGTGCTAGAGATCGGGGAGGTAATTCACCCCTCCACTTT